This T cell receptor (beta chain) was captured in a study of blood T cell repertoires in COVID-19. Study as a whole: Specimens from acute and convalescent COVID-19 originated in the United States, Italy and Spain.

Original processing methods: Counts of nucleated cells, estimated from reference gene primer amplification, were obtained. Data came from immunoSEQ multiplex PCR; TCRdb stores just in-frame clones and leaves some out. From that table come the V and J calls and clone size; the DNA was used to work out D and trimming. In the table there are about 13,000 clones, 70% to 90% of which are singletons. V was clipped by 8 bases and J by 2 bases; unmatched bases: 8. CDR3 length: 15 residues. Looked up from germline, CDR1 is MNHEY and CDR2 is SVGAGI. This clone was observed a single time. Sample: peripheral blood. The chain links TRBV6-5 to TRBJ2-2; the match to TRBD1 covers 7 bases. This sequence was found in a human donor in a cohort sampled during active COVID-19. The CDR3 is CASCWDSPNTGELFF. The CDR3 DNA follows: TGTGCCAGCTGTTGGGACAGCCCCAACACCGGGGAGCTGTTTTTT.